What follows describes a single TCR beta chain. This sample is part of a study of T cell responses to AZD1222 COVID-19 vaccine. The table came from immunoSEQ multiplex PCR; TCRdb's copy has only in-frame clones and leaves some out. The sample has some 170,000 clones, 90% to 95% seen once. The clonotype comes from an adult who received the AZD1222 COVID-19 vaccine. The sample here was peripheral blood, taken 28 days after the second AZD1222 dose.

The CDR3 nucleotides are TGCGCCAGCAGCCAAGAGGGGGTCTTGAACTTTGAAGCTTTCTTT. Residues: CASSQEGVLNFEAFF. The rearrangement links TRBV4-1 to TRBJ1-1, with D possibly being TRBD1 (5 bases). The CDR3 sequence is 15 residues long. CDR1 and CDR2 (germline): MGHRA, YSYEKL. V lost 0 bases to trimming and J lost 7 bases, with 15 bases between them.